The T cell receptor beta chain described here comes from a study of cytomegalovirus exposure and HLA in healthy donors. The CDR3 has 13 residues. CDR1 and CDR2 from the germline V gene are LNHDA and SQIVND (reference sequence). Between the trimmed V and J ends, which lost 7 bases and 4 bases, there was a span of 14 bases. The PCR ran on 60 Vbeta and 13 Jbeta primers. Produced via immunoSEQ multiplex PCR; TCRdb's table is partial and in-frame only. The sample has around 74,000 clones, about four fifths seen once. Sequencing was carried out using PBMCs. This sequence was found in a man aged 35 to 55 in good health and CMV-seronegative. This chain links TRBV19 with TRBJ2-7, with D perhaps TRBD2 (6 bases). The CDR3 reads CASKRREQYEQYF. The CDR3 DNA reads TGTGCCAGTAAAAGGAGGGAGCAGTACGAGCAGTACTTC.